This T cell receptor (beta chain) was recovered during a study of blood T cell repertoires in COVID-19. As for the study in general: PBMCs, B-cell-depleted T cells, or T cells were the source of the cDNA or gDNA that made up the material.

In the authors' methods: By means of reference gene primer amplification, nucleated cell counts were estimated. Sequenced by immunoSEQ multiplex PCR; TCRdb stores in-frame clones only, minus some. V and J calls and clone size are given by that table; D and trimming were obtained from the DNA. The table has about 140,000 clones, around 89% seen once; the top ten hold approximately 11%. This CDR3 comprises 17 residues. Germline V gene data show CDR1 as LGHNA and CDR2 as YNFKEQ. Losses at the gene ends were 0 bases for V and 3 bases for J; bases not matched to a gene: 4. Sequenced input: peripheral blood. The chain combines TRBV4-2 with TRBJ2-3, with 12 bases matching TRBD2. The receptor was isolated from a woman of 80 years or more with acute or convalescent COVID-19. The DNA of the CDR3 is TGTGCCAGCAGCCAAGAGGTACTAGCGGGGGGAACAGATACGCAGTATTTT. Its protein product is CASSQEVLAGGTDTQYF.